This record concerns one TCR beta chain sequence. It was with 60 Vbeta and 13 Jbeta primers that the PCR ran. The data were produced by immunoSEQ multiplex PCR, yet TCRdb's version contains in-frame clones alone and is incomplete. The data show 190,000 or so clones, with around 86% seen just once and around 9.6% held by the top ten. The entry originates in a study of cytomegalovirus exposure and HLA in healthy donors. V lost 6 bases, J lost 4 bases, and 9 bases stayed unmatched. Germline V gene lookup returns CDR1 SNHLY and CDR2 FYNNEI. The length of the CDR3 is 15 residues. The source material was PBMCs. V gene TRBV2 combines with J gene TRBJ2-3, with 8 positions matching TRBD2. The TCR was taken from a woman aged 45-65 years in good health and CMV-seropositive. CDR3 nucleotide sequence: TGTGCCAGCAGACCAATTGGGCGGGGGGCAGATACGCAGTATTTT. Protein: CASRPIGRGADTQYF.